The clone carrying this TCR beta chain was counted only a few times. The data were obtained in a study of blood T cells in healthy people across ages. The second PCR ran about 6 to 11 cycles with a sample-barcoded 5' primer and J-beta primers. Each cDNA molecule was tagged by a template-switch adaptor that had 12 random nucleotides. TCRdb reprocessed the 5' RACE reads via MiXCR and lists one record per CDR3 protein. The sample lists approximately 1,000,000 distinct CDR3 sequences, less than 45% occurring once. V lost 5 bases and J 2 bases, leaving 12 bases between the germline ends. CDR3 length: 13 amino acids. The germline V gene has CDR1 GTSNPN and CDR2 SVGIG (reference sequence).

Sequenced sample: blood. The clonotype originates from a man between 18 and 35 years old in good health. The chain carries TRBV30 and TRBJ1-2; D gene unclear. The CDR3 spells CAWHPGVNYGYTF. CDR3 nucleotide sequence: TGTGCCTGGCATCCGGGAGTCAACTATGGCTACACCTTC.